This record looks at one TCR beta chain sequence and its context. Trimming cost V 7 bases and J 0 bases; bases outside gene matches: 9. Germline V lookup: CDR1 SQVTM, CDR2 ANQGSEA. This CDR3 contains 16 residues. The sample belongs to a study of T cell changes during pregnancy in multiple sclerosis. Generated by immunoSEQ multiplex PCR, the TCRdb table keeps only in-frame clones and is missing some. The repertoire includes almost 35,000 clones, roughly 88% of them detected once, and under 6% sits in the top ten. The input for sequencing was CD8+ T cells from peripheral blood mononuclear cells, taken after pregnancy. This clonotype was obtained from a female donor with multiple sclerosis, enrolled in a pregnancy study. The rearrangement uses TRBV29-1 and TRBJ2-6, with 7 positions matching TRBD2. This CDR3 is CSAGGVPNSGANVLTF. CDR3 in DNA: TGCAGCGCTGGGGGGGTCCCAAACTCTGGGGCCAACGTCCTGACTTTC.